This TCR beta chain is from a study of CD8 T cells in ankylosing spondylitis. Findings of the study overall: What seemed typical of ankylosing spondylitis blood was a TCR beta motif built from about 8 highly homologous variants. There were earlier reports of some motif variants in reactive arthritis synovial fluid and blood.

From the 5' RACE reads, TCRdb called clonotypes with MiXCR, one entry per CDR3 protein. The sample carries over 600,000 distinct CDR3 sequences, roughly 19% recorded once. Remarks on this clonotype: The target antigen is unknown.

The CDR3 covers 13 residues. V was clipped by 4 bases and J by 2 bases, with 8 bases between them. Germline V gene sequence: CDR1 MNHEY, CDR2 SVGAGI. The sequencing sample was made of blood, either unsorted or a sorted T cell fraction (not recorded which). The receptor was isolated from a male donor with ankylosing spondylitis. The rearrangement links TRBV6-5 to TRBJ2-5; D gene ambiguous. The CDR3 sequence: CASSWFFQETQYF. Written as DNA, the CDR3 is TGTGCCAGCAGTTGGTTCTTTCAAGAGACCCAGTACTTC.